Detailed here is one TCR beta chain. Per the original data handling: The authors estimated nucleated cell counts from reference gene primer amplification. Repertoires were generated with immunoSEQ multiplex PCR, while TCRdb's copy carries only in-frame clones and drops some. V and J calls and clone size come straight from that table; D and trimming were deduced from the DNA. The sample gives around 240,000 clones, about 83% of which show up once; more than 2% is in the top ten. Individuals aged roughly 18 to 90 years were recruited from roughly 22 US areas. Participant-reported clinical history was the basis for cohort assignment. V lost 2 bases and J lost 1, with 5 bases in between. The CDR3 runs 13 residues. Germline-derived CDR1 and CDR2 are MGHRA and YSYEKL. This entry comes from a study of blood T cell repertoires in COVID-19.

The sequence was collected from a woman in her forties or fifties who had recovered from COVID-19. The sample was PBMCs or T cells enriched from blood (not recorded which). The chain recombines TRBV4-1 with TRBJ1-1, with D uncertain. In nucleotides, the CDR3 is TGCGCCAGCAGCCAACTGGCGAACACTGAAGCTTTCTTT. This translates into CASSQLANTEAFF.